This T cell receptor (beta chain) was sequenced in a study of T cells after yellow fever vaccination. Study observations and caveats: The secondary response was weaker but peaked faster, day 5 versus 15. FACS-sorted repertoires could contain abundant clonotypes contaminating from the bulk population.

The authors made TCR cDNA by 5'RACE template switching, adding a universal primer site and UMIs. TCRdb reanalysed the 5' RACE reads using MiXCR and keeps one entry per CDR3 protein. The sample has 610,000 or so distinct CDR3 sequences; more than 9% are singletons. CDR3 size: 13 residues. V shed 7 bases, J shed 4 bases, and the junction held 3 bases outside the gene matches. CDR1 SGHTA and CDR2 FQGNSA come from the germline V gene. To note about this clonotype: Its antigen is not known.

The source of this sequence is a man aged 25 to 40 who received the YFV17D yellow fever vaccine. The source material was PBMCs, sampled on the day of the yellow fever booster vaccination. The chain couples TRBV7-2 to TRBJ2-5, with 10 bases lining up with TRBD2. The CDR3 reads CASKVAGGETQYF. CDR3 in DNA: TGTGCCAGCAAGGTAGCGGGAGGAGAGACCCAGTACTTC.